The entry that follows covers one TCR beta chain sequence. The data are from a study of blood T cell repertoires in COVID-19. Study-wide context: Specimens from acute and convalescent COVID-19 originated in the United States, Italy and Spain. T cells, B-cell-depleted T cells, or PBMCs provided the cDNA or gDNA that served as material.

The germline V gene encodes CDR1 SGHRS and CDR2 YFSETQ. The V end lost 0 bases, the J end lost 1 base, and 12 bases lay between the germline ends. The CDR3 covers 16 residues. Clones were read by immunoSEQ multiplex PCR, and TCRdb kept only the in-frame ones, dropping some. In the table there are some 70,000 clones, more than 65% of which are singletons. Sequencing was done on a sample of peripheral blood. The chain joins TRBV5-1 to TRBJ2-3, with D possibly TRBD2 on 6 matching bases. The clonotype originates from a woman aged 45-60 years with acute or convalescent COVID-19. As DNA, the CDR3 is TGCGCCAGCAGCTTGGGAGCTAGCGCGGGCACAGATACGCAGTATTTT. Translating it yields CASSLGASAGTDTQYF.